This T cell receptor (beta chain) was sequenced during a study of blood T cells in healthy people across ages. Russia was home to the donors, healthy Caucasian individuals aged roughly 6 to 90. This clonotype was recorded at least ten times. J was trimmed by 7 bases and V by 0 bases; bases with no gene match: 5. This CDR3 spans 15 amino acids. Germline values: CDR1 SGHAT, CDR2 FQNNGV. It was with a sample-barcoded 5' primer and a J-beta primer mix that a second PCR of about 6 to 12 cycles was run. Every single cDNA molecule received a tag from a template-switch adaptor with 12 random nucleotides. From the 5' RACE reads, TCRdb called clonotypes with MiXCR, one entry per CDR3 protein. The sample contains about 590,000 distinct CDR3 sequences, around 31% of which appear only once.

The rearrangement uses TRBV11-2 and TRBJ1-2; 10 bases align to TRBD1. The TCR comes from a woman aged 80 or over in good health. The sequenced sample consisted of blood. DNA of the CDR3: TGTGCCAGCAGCTTAGACTGGGACAGGGGACGTGGCTACACCTTC. It codes for CASSLDWDRGRGYTF.